One TCR beta chain is described in this entry. Its matching antigen is unknown. The sample belongs to a study of naive CD8 T cells in extremely preterm neonates. Regarding the study as a whole: Shared CDR3 nucleotide sequences: preterm 2.5% to 3%, term roughly 0.4%, children 0.03% to 0.035%, adults around 0.0094%. Productive template counts varied among preterm samples, a noted limitation. Preterm infants showed shorter CDR3s, fewer N additions and less trimming than older groups. Preterm neonate repertoires were significantly less rich by iChao1 than others.

Clones were sequenced by immunoSEQ multiplex PCR, and TCRdb holds only the in-frame ones, with some missing. This table has around 5,000 clones, around 97% appearing once. Sequencing used naive CD8+ T cells from blood. This receptor was obtained from a human donor in good health.

The CDR3 here is CASSVGTEGETQYF. The CDR3 nucleotides are TGCGCCAGCAGCGTTGGGACAGAAGGGGAGACCCAGTACTTC. The rearrangement joins TRBV5-1 to TRBJ2-5; 7 bases are shared with TRBD1. V shed 4 bases, J shed 5 bases, and the junction held 8 bases outside the gene matches. Germline values: CDR1 SGHRS, CDR2 YFSETQ. The length of the CDR3 is 14 residues.